This record concerns one T cell receptor (beta chain) sequence. Per the authors' pipeline: Amplification with reference gene primers provided the estimates of nucleated cell counts. The assay was immunoSEQ multiplex PCR, and TCRdb's table has in-frame clones only and misses some. The DNA was the basis for D and trimming; V, J and clone size are from that table. This table has about 280,000 clones, 90% appearing once. Trimming cost V 6 bases and J 8 bases, with 4 bases left between them. CDR1 and CDR2 (germline): MDHEN, SYDVKM. The CDR3 covers 10 residues. Participant reports of clinical history set cohort assignment. The data derive from a study of blood T cell repertoires in COVID-19. Overall study context: The United States, Italy and Spain provided the acute and convalescent COVID-19 samples.

The receptor comes from a young woman with acute COVID-19. V is TRBV28 and J is TRBJ1-4; the D is unclear. Sequencing was performed on PBMCs or T cells enriched from blood (not recorded which). The CDR3 region has the DNA TGTGCCAGCAGGAGGGAAAAACTGTTTTTT. Translated, it gives CASRREKLFF.